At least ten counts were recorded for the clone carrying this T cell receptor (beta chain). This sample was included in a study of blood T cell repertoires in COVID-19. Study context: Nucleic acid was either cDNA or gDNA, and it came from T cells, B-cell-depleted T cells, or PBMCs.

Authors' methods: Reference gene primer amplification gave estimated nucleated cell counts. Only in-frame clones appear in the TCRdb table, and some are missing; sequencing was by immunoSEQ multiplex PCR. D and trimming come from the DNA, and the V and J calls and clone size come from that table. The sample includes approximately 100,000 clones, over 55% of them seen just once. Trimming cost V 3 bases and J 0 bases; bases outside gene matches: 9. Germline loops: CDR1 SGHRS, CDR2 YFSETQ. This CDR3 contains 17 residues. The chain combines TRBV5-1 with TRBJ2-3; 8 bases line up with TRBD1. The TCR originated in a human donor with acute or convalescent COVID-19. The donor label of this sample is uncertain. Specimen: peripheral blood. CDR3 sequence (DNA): TGCGCCAGCAGCTCTGATAGTAACAGGGGGAGCACAGATACGCAGTATTTT. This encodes CASSSDSNRGSTDTQYF.